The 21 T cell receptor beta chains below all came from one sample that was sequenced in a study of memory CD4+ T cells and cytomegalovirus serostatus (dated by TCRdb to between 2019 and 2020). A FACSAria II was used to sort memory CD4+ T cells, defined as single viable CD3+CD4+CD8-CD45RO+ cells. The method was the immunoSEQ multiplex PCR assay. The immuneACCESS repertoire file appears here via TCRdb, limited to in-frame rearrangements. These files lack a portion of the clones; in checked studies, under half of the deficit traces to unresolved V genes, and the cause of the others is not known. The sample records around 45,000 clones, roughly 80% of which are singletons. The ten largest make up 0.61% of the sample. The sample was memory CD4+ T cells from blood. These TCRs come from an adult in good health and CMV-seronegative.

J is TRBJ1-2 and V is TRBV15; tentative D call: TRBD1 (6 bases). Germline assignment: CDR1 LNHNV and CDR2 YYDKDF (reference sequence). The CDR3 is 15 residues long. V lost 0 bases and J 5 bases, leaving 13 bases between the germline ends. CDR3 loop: CATSRDYREEYGYTF. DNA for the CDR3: TGTGCCACCAGCAGAGATTACAGGGAGGAATATGGCTACACCTTC. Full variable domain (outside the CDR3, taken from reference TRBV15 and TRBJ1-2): DAMVIQNPRYQVTQFGKPVTLSCSQTLNHNVMYWYQQKSSQAPKLLFHYYDKDFNNEADTPDNFQSRRPNTSFCFLDIRSPGLGDTAMYLCATSRDYREEYGYTFGSGTRLTVV.

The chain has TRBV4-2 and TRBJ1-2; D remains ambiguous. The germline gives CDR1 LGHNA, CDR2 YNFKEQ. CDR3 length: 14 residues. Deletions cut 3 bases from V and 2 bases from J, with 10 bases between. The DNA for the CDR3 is TGTGCCAGCAGCCAGCTCGACGGGAACTATGGCTACACCTTC. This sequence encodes CASSQLDGNYGYTF.

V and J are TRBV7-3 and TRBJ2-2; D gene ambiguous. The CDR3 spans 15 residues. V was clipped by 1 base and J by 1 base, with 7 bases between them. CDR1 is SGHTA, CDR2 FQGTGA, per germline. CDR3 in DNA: TGTGCCAGCAGCTTAAATCACCTGAACACCGGGGAGCTGTTTTTT. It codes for CASSLNHLNTGELFF.

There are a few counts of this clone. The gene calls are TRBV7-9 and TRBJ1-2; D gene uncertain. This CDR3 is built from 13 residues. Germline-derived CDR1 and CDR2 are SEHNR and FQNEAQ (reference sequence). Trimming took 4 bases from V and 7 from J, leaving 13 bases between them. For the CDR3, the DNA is TGTGCCAGCAGCTCCTTTAATAGGTTTGGCTACACCTTC. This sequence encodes CASSSFNRFGYTF.

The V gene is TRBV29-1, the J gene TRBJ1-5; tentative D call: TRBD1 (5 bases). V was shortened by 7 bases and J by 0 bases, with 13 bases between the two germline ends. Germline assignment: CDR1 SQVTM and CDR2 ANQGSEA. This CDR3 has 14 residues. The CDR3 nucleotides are TGCAGCGCTGCGACAGAGAGTAGCAATCAGCCCCAGCATTTT. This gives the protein CSAATESSNQPQHF.

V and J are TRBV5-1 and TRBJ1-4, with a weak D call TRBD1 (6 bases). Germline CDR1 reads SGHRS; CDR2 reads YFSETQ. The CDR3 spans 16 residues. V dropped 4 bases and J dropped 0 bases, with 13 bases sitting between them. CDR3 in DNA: TGCGCCAGCAGCGCCGGGACACTAGCAACTAATGAAAAACTGTTTTTT. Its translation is CASSAGTLATNEKLFF.

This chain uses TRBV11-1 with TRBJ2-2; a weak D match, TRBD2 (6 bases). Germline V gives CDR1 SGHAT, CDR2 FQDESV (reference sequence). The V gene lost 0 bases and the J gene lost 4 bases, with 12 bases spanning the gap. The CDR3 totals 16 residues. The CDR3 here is CASSLAAPRGTGELFF. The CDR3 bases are TGTGCCAGCAGCTTAGCGGCCCCGCGGGGCACCGGGGAGCTGTTTTTT.

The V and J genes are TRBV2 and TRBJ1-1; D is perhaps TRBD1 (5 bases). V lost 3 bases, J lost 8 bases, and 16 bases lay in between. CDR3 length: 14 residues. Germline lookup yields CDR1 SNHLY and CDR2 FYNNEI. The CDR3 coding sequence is TGTGCCAGCAGTGAGCAGGGCCAAAGAGCAGAAGCTTTCTTT. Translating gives CASSEQGQRAEAFF.

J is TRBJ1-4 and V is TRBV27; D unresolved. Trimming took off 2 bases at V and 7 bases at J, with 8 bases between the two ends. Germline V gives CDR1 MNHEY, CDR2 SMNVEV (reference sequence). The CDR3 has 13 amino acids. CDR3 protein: CASSLHGPEKLFF. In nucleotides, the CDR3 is TGTGCCAGCAGTTTACACGGCCCTGAAAAACTGTTTTTT.

CDR3 coding DNA: TGTGCCACCAGGGCGCCATACAATGAGCAGTTCTTC. Amino acids: CATRAPYNEQFF. The chain recombines TRBV15 with TRBJ2-1; D is ambiguous. The CDR3 runs 12 residues. Germline V lookup: CDR1 LNHNV, CDR2 YYDKDF (reference sequence). The ends were cut back, 6 bases at V and 4 bases at J, with 7 bases in the middle.

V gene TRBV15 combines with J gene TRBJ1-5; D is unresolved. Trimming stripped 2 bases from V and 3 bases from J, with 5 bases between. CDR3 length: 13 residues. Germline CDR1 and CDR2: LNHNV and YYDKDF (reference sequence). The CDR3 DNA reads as TGTGCCACCAGCAGACAGTTCAATCAGCCCCAGCATTTT. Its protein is CATSRQFNQPQHF.

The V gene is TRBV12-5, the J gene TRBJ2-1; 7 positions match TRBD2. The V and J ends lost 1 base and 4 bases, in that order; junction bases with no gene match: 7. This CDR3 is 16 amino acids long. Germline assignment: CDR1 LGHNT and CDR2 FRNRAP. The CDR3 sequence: CASGLEAGRNYNEQFF. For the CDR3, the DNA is TGTGCTAGTGGTTTGGAAGCGGGGAGAAATTACAATGAGCAGTTCTTC. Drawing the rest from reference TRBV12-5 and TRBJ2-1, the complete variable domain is DARVTQTPRHKVTEMGQEVTMRCQPILGHNTVFWYRQTMMQGLELLAYFRNRAPLDDSGMPKDRFSAEMPDATLATLKIQPSEPRDSAVYFCASGLEAGRNYNEQFFGPGTRLTVL.

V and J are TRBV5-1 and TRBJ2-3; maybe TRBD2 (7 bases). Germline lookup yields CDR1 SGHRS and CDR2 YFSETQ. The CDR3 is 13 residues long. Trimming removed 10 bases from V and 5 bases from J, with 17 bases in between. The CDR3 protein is CASQPGGEDTQYF. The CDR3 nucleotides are TGCGCCTCCCAGCCGGGGGGCGAAGATACGCAGTATTTT. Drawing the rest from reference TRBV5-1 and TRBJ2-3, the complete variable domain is KAGVTQTPRYLIKTRGQQVTLSCSPISGHRSVSWYQQTPGQGLQFLFEYFSETQRNKGNFPGRFSGRQFSNSRSEMNVSTLELGDSALYLCASQPGGEDTQYFGPGTRLTVL.

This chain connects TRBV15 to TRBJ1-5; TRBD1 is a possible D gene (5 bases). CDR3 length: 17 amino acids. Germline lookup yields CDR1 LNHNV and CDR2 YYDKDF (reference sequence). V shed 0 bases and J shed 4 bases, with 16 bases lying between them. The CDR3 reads CATSRDFLRGSNQPQHF. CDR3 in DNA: TGTGCCACCAGCAGAGATTTTTTGAGGGGTTCGAATCAGCCCCAGCATTTT.

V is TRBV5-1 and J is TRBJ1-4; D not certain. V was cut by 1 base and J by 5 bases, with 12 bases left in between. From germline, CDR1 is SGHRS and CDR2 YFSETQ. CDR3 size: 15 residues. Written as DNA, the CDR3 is TGCGCCAGCAGCTTGATCCCGGCGGTAAATGAAAAACTGTTTTTT. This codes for CASSLIPAVNEKLFF.

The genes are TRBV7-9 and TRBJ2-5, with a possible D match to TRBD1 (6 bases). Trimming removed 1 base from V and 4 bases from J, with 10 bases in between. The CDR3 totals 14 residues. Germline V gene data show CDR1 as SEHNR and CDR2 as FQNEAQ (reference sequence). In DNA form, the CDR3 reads TGTGCCAGCAGCTTAGGCACAGGGAGAGAGACCCAGTACTTC. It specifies CASSLGTGRETQYF.

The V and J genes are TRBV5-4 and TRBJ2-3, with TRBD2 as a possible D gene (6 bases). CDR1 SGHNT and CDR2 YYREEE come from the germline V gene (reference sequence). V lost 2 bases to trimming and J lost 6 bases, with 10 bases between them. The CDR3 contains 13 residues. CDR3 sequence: CASSLVGGDTQYF. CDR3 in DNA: TGTGCCAGCAGCTTAGTTGGGGGGGATACGCAGTATTTT.

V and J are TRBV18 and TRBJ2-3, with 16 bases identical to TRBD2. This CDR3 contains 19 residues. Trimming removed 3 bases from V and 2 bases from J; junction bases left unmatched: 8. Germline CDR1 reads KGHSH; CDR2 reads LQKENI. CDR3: CASSPGLAGGPGHTDTQYF. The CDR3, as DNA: TGTGCCAGCTCACCGGGACTAGCGGGGGGGCCTGGACACACAGATACGCAGTATTTT.

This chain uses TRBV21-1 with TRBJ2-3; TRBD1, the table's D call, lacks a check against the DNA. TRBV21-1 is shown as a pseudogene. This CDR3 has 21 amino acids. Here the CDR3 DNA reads TGTGCCAGCGGACCTATCCCTCCTACGGGACAGAAGGTTCAAGGCACAGATACGCAGTATTTT. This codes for CASGPIPPTGQKVQGTDTQYF.

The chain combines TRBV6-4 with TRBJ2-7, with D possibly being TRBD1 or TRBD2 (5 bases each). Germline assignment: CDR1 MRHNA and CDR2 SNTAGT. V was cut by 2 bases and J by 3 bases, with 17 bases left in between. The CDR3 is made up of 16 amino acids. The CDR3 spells CASSDISREYLYEQYF. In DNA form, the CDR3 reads TGTGCCAGCAGTGACATCAGCAGGGAGTACCTCTACGAGCAGTACTTC.

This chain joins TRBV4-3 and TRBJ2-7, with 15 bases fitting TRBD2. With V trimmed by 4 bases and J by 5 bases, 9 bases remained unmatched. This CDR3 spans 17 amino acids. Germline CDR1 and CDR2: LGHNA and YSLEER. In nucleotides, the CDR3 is TGCGCCAGCAGCCCGTCCGGACTAGCGGGGGGGCCCCACGAGCAGTACTTC. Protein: CASSPSGLAGGPHEQYF.